This T cell receptor (beta chain) emerged from a study of metastatic and nonmetastatic thyroid tumors. Across the whole study: Across peripheral blood and tumor or nodule tissue samples taken from malignant and benign thyroid patients, the repertoires were compared with one another.

Patients were all untreated before their thyroid surgery. This clone came up many times. Its specificity is not known. Trimming removed 4 bases from V and 9 bases from J; junction bases left unmatched: 5. The CDR3 loop spans 13 amino acids. Study outcomes and limitations: Patients with malignant thyroid tumors reportedly had significantly higher TCR beta diversity than those with benign nodules, in blood and tumor.

With MiXCR, TCRdb reprocessed the PCR reads. This table holds 45,000 or so clones, less than 5% found once. The sample consisted of blood. The clonotype comes from a female donor with papillary thyroid cancer or a benign thyroid nodule (not recorded which). Some clones in this sample may be carry-over from other donors' samples. The rearrangement uses TRBV12-3 or TRBV12-4 and TRBJ2-1, with 8 positions matching TRBD1. CDR3 nucleotide sequence: TGTGCCAGCAGTTACTCAGGGGGCACTGAGCAGTTCTTC. Protein: CASSYSGGTEQFF.